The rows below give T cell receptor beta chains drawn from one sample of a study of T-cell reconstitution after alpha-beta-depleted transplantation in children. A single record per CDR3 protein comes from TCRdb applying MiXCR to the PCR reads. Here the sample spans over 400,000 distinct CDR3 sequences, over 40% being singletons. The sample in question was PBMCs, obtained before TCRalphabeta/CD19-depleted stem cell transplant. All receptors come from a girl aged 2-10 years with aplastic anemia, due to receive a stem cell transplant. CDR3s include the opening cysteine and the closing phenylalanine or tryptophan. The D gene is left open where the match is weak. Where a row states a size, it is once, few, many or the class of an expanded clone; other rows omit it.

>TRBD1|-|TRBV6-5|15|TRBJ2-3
CASSYSDRDQDTQYF
TGTGCCAGCAGTTACTCCGACAGGGACCAAGATACGCAGTATTTT
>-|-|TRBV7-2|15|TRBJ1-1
CASSLQQLMNTEAFF
TGTGCCAGCAGCTTACAACAGCTCATGAACACTGAAGCTTTCTTT
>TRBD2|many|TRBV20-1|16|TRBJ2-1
CSAGSGLAGGRYEQFF
TGCAGTGCCGGATCGGGACTAGCGGGAGGGAGGTATGAGCAGTTCTTC
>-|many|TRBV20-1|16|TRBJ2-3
CSADGGREISTDTQYF
TGCAGTGCGGACGGGGGCAGAGAGATTAGCACAGATACGCAGTATTTT
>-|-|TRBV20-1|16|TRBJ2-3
CSARRGNRAFTDTQYF
TGCAGTGCTAGACGAGGCAACAGGGCTTTCACAGATACGCAGTATTTT
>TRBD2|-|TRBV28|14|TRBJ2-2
CASSSAGDTGELFF
TGTGCCAGCAGTTCCGCGGGGGACACCGGGGAGCTGTTTTTT
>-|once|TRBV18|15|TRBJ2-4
CASSPGQAGEDIQYF
TGTGCCAGCTCACCGGGCCAGGCTGGGGAAGACATTCAGTACTTC
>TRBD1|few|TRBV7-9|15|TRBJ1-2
CASSPRTGYNYGYTF
TGTGCCAGCAGCCCCCGGACAGGGTACAACTATGGCTACACCTTC
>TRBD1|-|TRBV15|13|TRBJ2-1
CATSGRQGGEQFF
TGTGCCACCAGCGGAAGACAGGGCGGTGAGCAGTTCTTC
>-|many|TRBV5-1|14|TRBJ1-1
CASSDGGGNTEAFF
TGCGCCAGCAGCGACGGAGGCGGGAACACTGAAGCTTTCTTT
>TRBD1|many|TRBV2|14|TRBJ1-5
CASNRQGRDQPQHF
TGTGCCAGCAACCGACAGGGAAGGGATCAGCCCCAGCATTTT
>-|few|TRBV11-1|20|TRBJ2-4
CASSPAGIGGRGGAKNIQYF
TGTGCCAGCAGCCCGGCCGGTATAGGGGGCCGGGGGGGAGCCAAAAACATTCAGTACTTC
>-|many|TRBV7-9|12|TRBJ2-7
CASSRQGGEQYF
TGTGCCAGCAGTAGGCAGGGCGGCGAGCAGTACTTC
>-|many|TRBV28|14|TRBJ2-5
CASSFRGSRETQYF
TGTGCCAGCAGTTTTAGAGGGTCCCGGGAGACCCAGTACTTC
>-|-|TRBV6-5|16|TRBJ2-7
CASRYSSTRINYEQYF
TGTGCCAGCAGATACTCCTCGACTAGAATCAACTACGAGCAGTACTTT
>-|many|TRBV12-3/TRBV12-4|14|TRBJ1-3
CASSFKVSGNTIYF
TGTGCCAGCAGTTTTAAAGTCTCTGGAAACACCATATATTTT
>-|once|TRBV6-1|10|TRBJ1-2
CVSGSYGYTF
TGTGTCTCTGGCAGCTATGGCTACACCTTC
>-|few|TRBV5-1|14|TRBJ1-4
CASKSDSTNEKLFF
TGCGCCAGCAAAAGTGACTCAACTAATGAAAAACTGTTTTTT
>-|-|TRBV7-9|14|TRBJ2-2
CASSLDGSTGELFF
TGTGCCAGCAGCTTAGACGGCAGCACCGGGGAGCTGTTTTTT
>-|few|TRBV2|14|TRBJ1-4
CASSRASTNEKLFF
TGTGCCAGCAGCAGGGCCTCAACTAATGAAAAACTGTTTTTT
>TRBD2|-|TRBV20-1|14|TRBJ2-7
CSAGTSRRDYEQYF
TGCAGTGCTGGGACTAGCAGACGAGACTACGAGCAGTACTTC
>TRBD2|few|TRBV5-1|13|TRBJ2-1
CASEDLAGNEQFF
TGCGCCAGCGAGGATCTAGCGGGAAATGAGCAGTTCTTC
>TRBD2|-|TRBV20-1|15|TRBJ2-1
CSANGLAGGYNEQFF
TGCAGTGCTAATGGACTAGCGGGAGGGTACAATGAGCAGTTCTTC
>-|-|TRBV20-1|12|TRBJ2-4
CSARGAGNIQYF
TGCAGTGCTCGGGGGGCCGGAAACATTCAGTACTTC
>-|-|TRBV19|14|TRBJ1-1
CASSITGVNTEAFF
TGTGCCAGTAGTATAACGGGGGTGAACACTGAAGCTTTCTTT
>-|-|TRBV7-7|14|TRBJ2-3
CASSAGQTTDTQYF
TGTGCTAGCAGCGCCGGACAAACCACAGATACGCAGTATTTT
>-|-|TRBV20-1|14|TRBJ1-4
CSAQRGRLNEKLFF
TGCAGTGCTCAAAGGGGACGGCTTAATGAAAAACTGTTTTTT
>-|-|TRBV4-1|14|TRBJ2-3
CASSQGQPRDTQYF
TGCGCCAGCAGCCAAGGTCAGCCCCGCGATACGCAGTATTTT
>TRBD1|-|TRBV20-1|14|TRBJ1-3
CSAHDRGLGNTIYF
TGCAGTGCCCACGACAGGGGCCTTGGAAACACCATATATTTT
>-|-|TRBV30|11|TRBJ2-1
CAWIVGNEQFF
TGTGCCTGGATTGTGGGCAATGAGCAGTTCTTC
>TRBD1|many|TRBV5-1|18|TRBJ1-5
CASSRVSLDQTGDQPQHF
TGCGCCAGCAGTCGTGTCTCTCTGGACCAGACAGGGGATCAGCCCCAGCATTTT
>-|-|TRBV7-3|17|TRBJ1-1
CASSFPLAPSMNTEAFF
TGTGCCAGCAGCTTTCCGTTGGCCCCTTCCATGAACACTGAAGCTTTCTTT
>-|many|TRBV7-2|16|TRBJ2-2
CASSLDSGSNTGELFF
TGTGCCAGCAGCTTAGATTCAGGGTCCAACACCGGGGAGCTGTTTTTT
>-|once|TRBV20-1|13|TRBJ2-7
CSARARDNYEQYF
TGCAGTGCTAGAGCCCGGGACAACTACGAGCAGTACTTC
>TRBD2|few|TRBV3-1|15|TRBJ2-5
CASSKRTSGGETQYF
TGTGCCAGCAGCAAACGGACTAGCGGAGGGGAGACCCAGTACTTC
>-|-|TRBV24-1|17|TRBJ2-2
CATSEGGARADTGELFF
TGTGCCACCAGTGAAGGAGGCGCCAGGGCGGACACCGGGGAGCTGTTTTTT
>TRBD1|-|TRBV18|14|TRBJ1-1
CASSAQGARTEAFF
TGTGCCAGCTCAGCCCAGGGGGCGCGAACTGAAGCTTTCTTT
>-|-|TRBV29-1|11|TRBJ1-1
CSVPMNTEAFF
TGCAGCGTCCCAATGAACACTGAAGCTTTCTTT